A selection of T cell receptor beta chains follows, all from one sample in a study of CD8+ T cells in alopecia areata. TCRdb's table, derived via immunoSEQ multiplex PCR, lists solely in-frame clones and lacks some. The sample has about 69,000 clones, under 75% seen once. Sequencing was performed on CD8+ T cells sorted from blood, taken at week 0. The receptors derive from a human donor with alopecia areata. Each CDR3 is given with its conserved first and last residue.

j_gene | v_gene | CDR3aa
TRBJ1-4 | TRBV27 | CASSLSPPATKLFF
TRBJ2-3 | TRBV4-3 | CASSQDRGTASTDTQYF
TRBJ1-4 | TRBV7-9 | CASSPNWALLGEKLFF
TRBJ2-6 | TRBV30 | CAWSPRTGRSGANVLTF
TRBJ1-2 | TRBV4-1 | CASSQEPIGYTF
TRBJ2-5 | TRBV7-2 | CASSLEFLGEETQYF
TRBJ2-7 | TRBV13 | CASSLGSSGTSEQYF
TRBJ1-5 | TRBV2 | CASRGTGNQPQHF
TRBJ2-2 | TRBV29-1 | CSVEAIAGELFF
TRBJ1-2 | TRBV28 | CASSFTGNYGYTF
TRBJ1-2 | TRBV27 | CASGLDRGGNYGYTF
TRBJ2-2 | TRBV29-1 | CSVEGNTGELFF
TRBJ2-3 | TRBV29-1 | CSVVRDFTGTDTQYF
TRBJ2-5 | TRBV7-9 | CASSSPGRQGETQYF
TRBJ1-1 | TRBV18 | CASSPRVYGQTGDGTEAFF
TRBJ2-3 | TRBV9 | CASSVGGADTQYF
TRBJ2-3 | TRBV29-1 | CSVEAGGSSTDTQYF
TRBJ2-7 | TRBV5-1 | CASSLGTGGHEQYF
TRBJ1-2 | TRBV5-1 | CASRDGQLYGYTF
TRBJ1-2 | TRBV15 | CATSRDRGGITGYTF
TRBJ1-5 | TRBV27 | CASSLSVTQPQHF
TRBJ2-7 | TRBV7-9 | CASSQPTGPYEQYF
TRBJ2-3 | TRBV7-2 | CASSLGLAGADTQYF